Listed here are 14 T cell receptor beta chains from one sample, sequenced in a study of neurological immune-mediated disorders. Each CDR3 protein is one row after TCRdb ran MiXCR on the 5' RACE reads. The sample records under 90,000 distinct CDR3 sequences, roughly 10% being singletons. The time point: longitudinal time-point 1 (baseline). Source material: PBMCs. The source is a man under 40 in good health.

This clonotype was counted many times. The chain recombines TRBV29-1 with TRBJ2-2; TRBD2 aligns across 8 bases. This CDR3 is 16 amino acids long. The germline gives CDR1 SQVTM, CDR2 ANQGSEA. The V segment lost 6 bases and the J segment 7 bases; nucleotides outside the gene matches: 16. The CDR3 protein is CSVSDFGRALGGELFF. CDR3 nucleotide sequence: TGCAGCGTCTCCGACTTCGGGAGGGCCCTCGGCGGGGAGCTGTTTTTT.

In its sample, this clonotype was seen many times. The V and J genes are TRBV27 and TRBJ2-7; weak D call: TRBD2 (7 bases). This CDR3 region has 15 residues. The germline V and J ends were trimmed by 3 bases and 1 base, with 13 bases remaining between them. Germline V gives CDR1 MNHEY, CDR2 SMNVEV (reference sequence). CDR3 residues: CASSLEGGSSYEQYF. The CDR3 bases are TGTGCCAGCAGTTTGGAGGGGGGGTCTTCCTACGAGCAGTACTTC.

The CDR3 here is CSVGGTRNTGELFF. The CDR3 region has the DNA TGCAGCGTTGGTGGGACTAGAAACACCGGGGAGCTGTTTTTT. The rearrangement uses TRBV29-1 and TRBJ2-2; 8 nucleotides align to TRBD2. There are 14 residues in the CDR3. V was clipped by 4 bases and J by 2 bases; unmatched bases: 3. Germline V gene data show CDR1 as SQVTM and CDR2 as ANQGSEA.

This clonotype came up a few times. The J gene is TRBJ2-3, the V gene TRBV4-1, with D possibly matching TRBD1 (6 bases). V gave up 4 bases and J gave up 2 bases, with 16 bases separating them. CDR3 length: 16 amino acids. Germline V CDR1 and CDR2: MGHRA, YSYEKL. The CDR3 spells CASSLLPGDNTDTQYF. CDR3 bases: TGCGCCAGCAGCCTCCTCCCCGGGGACAACACAGATACGCAGTATTTT.

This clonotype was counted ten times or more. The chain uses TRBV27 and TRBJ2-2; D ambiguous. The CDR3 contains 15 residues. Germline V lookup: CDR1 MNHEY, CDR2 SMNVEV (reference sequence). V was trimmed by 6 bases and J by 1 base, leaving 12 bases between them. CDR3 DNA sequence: TGTGCCAGCAGCTGGGCGAAGGGGAACACCGGGGAGCTGTTTTTT. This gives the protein CASSWAKGNTGELFF.

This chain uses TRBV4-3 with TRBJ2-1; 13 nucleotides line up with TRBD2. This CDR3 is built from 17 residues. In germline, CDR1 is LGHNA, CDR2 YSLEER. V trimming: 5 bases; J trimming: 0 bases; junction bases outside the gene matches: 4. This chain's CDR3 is CASSTGTSGTSYNEQFF. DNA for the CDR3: TGCGCCAGCAGCACTGGGACTAGCGGGACCTCCTACAATGAGCAGTTCTTC.

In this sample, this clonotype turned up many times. In nucleotides, the CDR3 is TGTGCCAGCACCTCGGGAGGGAACGAGCAGTACTTC. Translation: CASTSGGNEQYF. This sequence joins TRBV28 and TRBJ2-7; 8 nucleotides agree with TRBD2. The CDR3 extends over 12 amino acids. The V segment lost 7 bases and the J segment 5 bases; nucleotides outside the gene matches: 4. Germline loops: CDR1 MDHEN, CDR2 SYDVKM. Based on the CDR3 plus reference TRBV28 and TRBJ2-7, the full variable domain is DVKVTQSSRYLVKRTGEKVFLECVQDMDHENMFWYRQDPGLGLRLIYFSYDVKMKEKGDIPEGYSVSREKKERFSLILESASTNQTSMYLCASTSGGNEQYFGPGTRLTVT.

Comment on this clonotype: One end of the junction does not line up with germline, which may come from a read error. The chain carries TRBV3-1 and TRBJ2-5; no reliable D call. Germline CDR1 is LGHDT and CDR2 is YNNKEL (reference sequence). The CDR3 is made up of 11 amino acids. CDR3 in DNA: TGTGCCAACAGCATCGGGGAGACCCAGTACTTC. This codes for CANSIGETQYF.

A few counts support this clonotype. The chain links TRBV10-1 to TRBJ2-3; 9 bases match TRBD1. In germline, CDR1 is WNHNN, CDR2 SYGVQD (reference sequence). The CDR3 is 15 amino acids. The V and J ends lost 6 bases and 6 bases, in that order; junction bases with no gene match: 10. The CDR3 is CASSKQQGAADTQYF. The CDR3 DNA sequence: TGCGCCAGCAGCAAACAACAGGGGGCAGCTGATACGCAGTATTTT.

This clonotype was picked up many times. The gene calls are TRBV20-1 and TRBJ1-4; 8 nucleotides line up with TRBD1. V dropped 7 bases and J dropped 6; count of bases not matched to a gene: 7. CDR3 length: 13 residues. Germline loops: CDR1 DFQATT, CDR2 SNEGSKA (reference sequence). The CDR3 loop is CSGQGARYEKLFF. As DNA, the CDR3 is TGCAGTGGTCAGGGGGCGCGGTATGAAAAACTGTTTTTT.

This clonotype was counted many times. DNA for the CDR3: TGTGCCAGCTCACCACCGGTACTCCGGGACGAGCAGTACTTC. As protein: CASSPPVLRDEQYF. The chain has TRBV18 and TRBJ2-7; D unclear. V shed 0 bases and J shed 5 bases, with 11 bases lying between them. This CDR3 is 14 amino acids long. Germline CDR1 reads KGHSH; CDR2 reads LQKENI.

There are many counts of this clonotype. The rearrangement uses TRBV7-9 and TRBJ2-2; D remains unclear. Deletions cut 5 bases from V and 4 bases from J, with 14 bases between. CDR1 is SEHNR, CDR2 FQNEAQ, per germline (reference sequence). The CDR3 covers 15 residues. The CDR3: CASSTPLASTGELFF. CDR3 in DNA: TGTGCCAGCAGCACACCTTTGGCTAGCACCGGGGAGCTGTTTTTT.

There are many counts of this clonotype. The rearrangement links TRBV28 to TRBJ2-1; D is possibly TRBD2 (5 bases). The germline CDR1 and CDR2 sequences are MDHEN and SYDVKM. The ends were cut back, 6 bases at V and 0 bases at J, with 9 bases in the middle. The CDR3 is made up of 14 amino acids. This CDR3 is CASRGGPSYNEQFF. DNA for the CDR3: TGTGCCAGCAGAGGCGGGCCCTCCTACAATGAGCAGTTCTTC.

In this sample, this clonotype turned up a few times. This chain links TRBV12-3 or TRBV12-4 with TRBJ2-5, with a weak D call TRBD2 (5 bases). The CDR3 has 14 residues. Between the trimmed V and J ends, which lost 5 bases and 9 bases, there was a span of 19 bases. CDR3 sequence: CASSPSAPGVAQYF. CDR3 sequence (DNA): TGTGCCAGCAGTCCCTCGGCCCCCGGGGTTGCCCAGTACTTC.